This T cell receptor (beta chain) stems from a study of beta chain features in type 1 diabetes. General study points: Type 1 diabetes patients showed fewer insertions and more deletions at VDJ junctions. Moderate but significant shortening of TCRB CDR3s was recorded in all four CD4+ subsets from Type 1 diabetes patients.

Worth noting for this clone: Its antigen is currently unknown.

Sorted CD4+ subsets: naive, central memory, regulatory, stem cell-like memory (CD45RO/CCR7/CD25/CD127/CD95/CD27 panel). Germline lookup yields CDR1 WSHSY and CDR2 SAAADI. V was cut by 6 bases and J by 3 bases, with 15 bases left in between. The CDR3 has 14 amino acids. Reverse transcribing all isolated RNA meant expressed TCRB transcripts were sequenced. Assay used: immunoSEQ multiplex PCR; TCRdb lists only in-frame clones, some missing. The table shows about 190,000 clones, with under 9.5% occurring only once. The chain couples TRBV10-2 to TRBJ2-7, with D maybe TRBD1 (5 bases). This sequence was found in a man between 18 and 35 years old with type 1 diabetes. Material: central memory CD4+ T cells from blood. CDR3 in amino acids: CASSEILRDYEQYF. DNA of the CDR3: TGCGCCAGCAGCGAGATACTCAGGGACTACGAGCAGTACTTC.